Listed here are 20 T cell receptor beta chains from one sample, sequenced in a study of graft-versus-host responses after intestinal transplantation. Some clones are missing from TCRdb's copy, which holds only in-frame ones; the method was immunoSEQ multiplex PCR. The sample lists tens of thousands of clones, over 35% occurring once. The authors seeded about 200,000 CFSE-labeled responder cells together with about 200,000 irradiated stimulator cells tagged with violet dye. The material was alloreactive CD8+ T cells from a mixed lymphocyte reaction culture, obtained before transplantation. Specified subset: CFSE-low proliferating T cells sorted from roughly six-day pre-transplant mixed lymphocyte reaction (GvH or HvG direction). The receptors shown here come from a human patient who was an organ donor for intestinal transplantation.

This rearrangement joins TRBV28 to TRBJ2-7; D is possibly TRBD1 (6 bases). The CDR3 sequence is 13 residues long. Trimming stripped 4 bases from V and 3 bases from J, with 10 bases between. CDR1 is MDHEN, CDR2 SYDVKM, per germline. In nucleotides, the CDR3 is TGTGCCAGCAGTTCCCCAGGGGACTACGAGCAGTACTTC. The encoded protein is CASSSPGDYEQYF.

This rearrangement joins TRBV4-1 to TRBJ2-7; no definite D call. Trimming left V 1 base short and J 2 bases short, with 9 bases between. The length of the CDR3 is 14 residues. Germline V gives CDR1 MGHRA, CDR2 YSYEKL. The CDR3 DNA sequence: TGCGCCAGCAGCCAAGTTTCCGGTACCTACGAGCAGTACTTC. Protein product: CASSQVSGTYEQYF.

CDR3 amino acids: CASIPASGGYTF. In DNA form, the CDR3 reads TGTGCCAGCATCCCAGCATCGGGTGGCTACACCTTC. This chain connects TRBV6-5 to TRBJ1-2, with unresolved D. There are 12 residues in the CDR3. V lost 7 bases and J 7 bases, leaving 13 bases between the germline ends. The V gene's germline CDR1 is MNHEY and CDR2 SVGAGI.

This clone was seen a few times. V usage is TRBV5-1 and J usage is TRBJ2-7, with TRBD1 matching over 7 bases. This CDR3 comprises 13 residues. J was trimmed by 3 bases and V by 4 bases; bases with no gene match: 4. Germline CDR1 reads SGHRS; CDR2 reads YFSETQ. CDR3 amino acids: CASSRDRVYEQYF. The CDR3 DNA is TGCGCCAGCAGCCGCGACAGGGTCTACGAGCAGTACTTC.

This clone was recorded a few times. The chain is built from TRBV14 and TRBJ2-7, with no clear D. The germline V gene encodes CDR1 SGHDN and CDR2 FVKESK. This CDR3 region has 12 residues. V lost 1 base and J lost 6, with 7 bases in between. The CDR3, as DNA: TGTGCCAGCAGCCAAGGTGTCCTCGAGCAGTACTTC. Amino acid sequence: CASSQGVLEQYF. Supplemented by reference TRBV14 and TRBJ2-7, the full variable domain reads EAGVTQFPSHSVIEKGQTVTLRCDPISGHDNLYWYRRVMGKEIKFLLHFVKESKQDESGMPNNRFLAERTGGTYSTLKVQPAELEDSGVYFCASSQGVLEQYFGPGTRLTVT.

The chain carries TRBV4-1 and TRBJ2-2; 12 nucleotides align to TRBD2. The CDR3 contains 17 residues. Germline V lookup: CDR1 MGHRA, CDR2 YSYEKL. The trim removed 2 bases at V and 9 bases at J, leaving 10 bases unmatched. CDR3 protein: CASSQFLLAGGPRELFF. The CDR3 DNA is TGCGCCAGCAGCCAATTTTTACTAGCGGGAGGTCCGAGGGAGCTGTTTTTT.

This rearrangement joins TRBV28 to TRBJ2-3, with D unclear. Germline V gives CDR1 MDHEN, CDR2 SYDVKM. The ends were cut back, 5 bases at V and 2 bases at J, with 8 bases in the middle. The CDR3 covers 13 residues. In DNA, the CDR3 is TGTGCCAGCAGTCAACCCCTCACAGATACGCAGTATTTT. Translated, it gives CASSQPLTDTQYF. Using reference TRBV28 and TRBJ2-3 for the parts outside the CDR3, the full variable domain is DVKVTQSSRYLVKRTGEKVFLECVQDMDHENMFWYRQDPGLGLRLIYFSYDVKMKEKGDIPEGYSVSREKKERFSLILESASTNQTSMYLCASSQPLTDTQYFGPGTRLTVL.

On this clone: The sample has other DNA sequences that encode this CDR3 too. The chain carries TRBV9 and TRBJ2-7; TRBD2 matches at 9 bases. The germline V gene encodes CDR1 SGDLS and CDR2 YYNGEE. The CDR3 spans 14 residues. The V gene end was trimmed by 0 bases and the J gene end by 4 bases; junction bases not matched to a gene: 2. The CDR3 protein is CASSVGAGGYEQYF. The CDR3 DNA sequence: TGTGCCAGCAGCGTAGGAGCGGGAGGATACGAGCAGTACTTC.

This clone was counted between two and nine times. V usage is TRBV6-5 and J usage is TRBJ2-5; the D gene is possibly TRBD2 (6 bases). The germline V and J ends were trimmed by 0 bases and 3 bases, with 11 bases remaining between them. This CDR3 comprises 15 residues. Germline CDR1 MNHEY, CDR2 SVGAGI. In DNA, the CDR3 is TGTGCCAGCAGTTACTCGAGGGGACTTAAAGAGACCCAGTACTTC. Protein product: CASSYSRGLKETQYF.

This clone is medium-sized (0.01 to 0.1%) within its sample. The J gene is TRBJ1-3, the V gene TRBV4-3; D gene uncertain. Germline V gene lookup returns CDR1 LGHNA and CDR2 YSLEER. The V gene lost 0 bases and the J gene lost 3 bases, with 9 bases spanning the gap. The CDR3 spans 15 residues. The CDR3 sequence: CASSQDRGIGNTIYF. The DNA for the CDR3 is TGCGCCAGCAGCCAAGACAGAGGGATTGGAAACACCATATATTTT.

Sample share makes this clone medium-sized. The chain joins TRBV6-5 to TRBJ2-7; D is perhaps TRBD1 or TRBD2 (5 bases each). The CDR3 covers 15 residues. Per the germline V gene, CDR1 is MNHEY and CDR2 is SVGAGI. V was clipped by 4 bases and J by 6 bases, with 19 bases between them. CDR3 residues: CASSSSGTEYAEQYF. CDR3 in DNA: TGTGCCAGCAGTTCCTCCGGGACCGAATACGCCGAGCAGTACTTC.

The chain combines TRBV29-1 with TRBJ1-1; D gene unclear. Trimming left V 1 base short and J 0 bases short, with 6 bases between. Looked up from germline, CDR1 is SQVTM and CDR2 is ANQGSEA. The CDR3 sequence is 13 residues long. CDR3 region: CSVEADLNTEAFF. The CDR3 DNA sequence: TGCAGCGTTGAAGCGGACCTGAACACTGAAGCTTTCTTT.

The chain uses TRBV21-1 and TRBJ1-2; no DNA check was done on the table's D call, TRBD1. TRBV21-1 has pseudogene status. This CDR3 has 17 residues. For the CDR3, the DNA is TGTGCCAGCAGCAAAGGGGGCAGCCCGAGCCCTAACTATGGCTACACCTTC. This codes for CASSKGGSPSPNYGYTF.

The chain links TRBV6-5 to TRBJ1-5; D gene unclear. The germline V and J ends were trimmed by 0 bases and 7 bases, with 10 bases remaining between them. The V gene's germline CDR1 is MNHEY and CDR2 SVGAGI. This CDR3 contains 14 residues. CDR3 amino acids: CASSYSSGMQPQHF. CDR3 DNA sequence: TGTGCCAGCAGTTACTCGAGCGGGATGCAGCCCCAGCATTTT.

This clone has only a few counts. J is TRBJ1-4 and V is TRBV2, with D perhaps TRBD1 (6 bases). CDR1 and CDR2 from the germline V gene are SNHLY and FYNNEI. V shed 1 base and J shed 7 bases, with 19 bases lying between them. The CDR3 consists of 17 residues. CDR3 DNA sequence: TGTGCCAGCAGTGAAGTTTATGTGCCAGGGGAGGGTGAAAAACTGTTTTTT. Amino acids: CASSEVYVPGEGEKLFF.

In this sample, this clone turned up once. The chain links TRBV6-1 to TRBJ2-1; possibly TRBD1 for D (5 bases). The CDR3 sequence is 13 residues long. Germline V lookup: CDR1 MNHNS, CDR2 SASEGT. V was pared by 10 bases and J by 3 bases, with 13 bases between. The DNA for the CDR3 is TGTGCCATCCGACAGCCAATCTACAATGAGCAGTTCTTC. It is translated as CAIRQPIYNEQFF.

This clone was observed a handful of times. The chain has TRBV10-1 and TRBJ2-7; 9 bases fit TRBD1. The junction had 5 bases not matched to a gene; V was cut back by 2 bases and J by 3 bases. The germline V gene encodes CDR1 WNHNN and CDR2 SYGVQD (reference sequence). This CDR3 is built from 15 residues. The CDR3 spells CASSEGTGLVYEQYF. The CDR3 region has the DNA TGCGCCAGCAGTGAGGGGACAGGGCTTGTCTACGAGCAGTACTTC.

V usage is TRBV6-5 and J usage is TRBJ2-1; tentatively, D is TRBD2 (6 bases). The CDR3 covers 13 residues. V dropped 6 bases and J dropped 3 bases, with 9 bases sitting between them. Germline V gene data show CDR1 as MNHEY and CDR2 as SVGAGI. The CDR3 protein is CASSRDFYNEQFF. In DNA, the CDR3 is TGTGCCAGCAGCCGGGACTTCTACAATGAGCAGTTCTTC.

The V and J genes are TRBV11-2 and TRBJ2-7; D is possibly TRBD1 or TRBD2 (5 bases each). Germline CDR1 SGHAT, CDR2 FQNNGV. The CDR3 consists of 14 residues. Trimming removed 1 base from V and 6 bases from J, with 13 bases in between. CDR3 residues: CASSLGDRPGEQYF. CDR3 DNA: TGTGCCAGCAGCTTAGGGGACCGCCCGGGCGAGCAGTACTTC.

The V call is TRBV2, the J call TRBJ2-7; D is possibly TRBD2 (6 bases). Germline V gene sequence: CDR1 SNHLY, CDR2 FYNNEI. The CDR3 runs to 13 residues. Trimming took off 6 bases at V and 2 bases at J, with 11 bases between the two ends. The CDR3 loop is CASSQGEAYEQYF. In nucleotides, the CDR3 is TGTGCCAGCAGCCAAGGGGAGGCCTACGAGCAGTACTTC.